Below are 17 T cell receptor beta chains sequenced from a single sample in a study of Ad26.COV2.S vaccination and SARS-CoV-2 variants. Specified treatment: roughly 18 received Ad26.COV2.S at low or high dose, single or two shots; 5 received placebo; per-sample allocation not given. Specimen acquisition occurred on day 63 following the initial vaccine or placebo injection. The repertoire was sequenced with immunoSEQ multiplex PCR; TCRdb's copy has only in-frame clones and lacks some. The table has hundreds of thousands of clones, approximately 89% seen once. Sequencing used peripheral blood, obtained in a trial of Ad26.COV2.S vaccine versus placebo. The receptor source for this set is a person between 18 and 65 years old who received the Ad26.COV2.S COVID-19 vaccine or a placebo.

This clone appeared a few times. The chain employs TRBV13 and TRBJ1-6, with D hard to call. Looked up from germline, CDR1 is PRHDT and CDR2 is FYEKMQ (reference sequence). The CDR3 has 14 residues. The ends were cut back, 3 bases at V and 5 bases at J, with 8 bases in the middle. The CDR3 loop reads CASSLDGDNSPLHF. Written as DNA, the CDR3 is TGTGCCAGCAGCTTGGACGGAGATAATTCACCCCTCCACTTT.

The chain combines TRBV2 with TRBJ1-2, with TRBD1 matching 10 bases. The germline V gene encodes CDR1 SNHLY and CDR2 FYNNEI. Losses at the gene ends were 10 bases for V and 6 bases for J; bases not matched to a gene: 8. This CDR3 has 13 residues. The DNA for the CDR3 is TGTGCCATTGCCGGGACAGGGGTAAATGGCTACACCTTC. Its protein product is CAIAGTGVNGYTF.

V usage is TRBV6-5 and J usage is TRBJ2-2, with unresolved D. Per germline, CDR1 MNHEY and CDR2 SVGAGI. Trimming left V 2 bases short and J 9 bases short, with 16 bases between. This CDR3 spans 15 amino acids. The CDR3 is CASSYVRSTQWELFF. For the CDR3, the DNA is TGTGCCAGCAGTTACGTTCGCTCTACTCAGTGGGAGCTGTTTTTT.

The rearrangement joins TRBV6-5 to TRBJ2-6; no clear D. This CDR3 comprises 15 residues. The V end lost 2 bases, the J end lost 0 bases, and 5 bases lay between the germline ends. Germline V lookup: CDR1 MNHEY, CDR2 SVGAGI. CDR3 sequence: CASSYGLSGANVLTF. Written as DNA, the CDR3 is TGTGCCAGCAGTTACGGTCTCTCTGGGGCCAACGTCCTGACTTTC.

This clone was counted a single time. V gene TRBV7-2 combines with J gene TRBJ2-7; maybe TRBD2 (5 bases). CDR1 is SGHTA, CDR2 FQGNSA, per germline. V lost 3 bases to trimming and J lost 3 bases, with 18 bases between them. The CDR3 contains 16 residues. This CDR3 is CASSFVVDLAYYEQYF. For the CDR3, the DNA is TGTGCCAGCAGCTTCGTGGTGGACTTAGCTTACTACGAGCAGTACTTC.

The chain couples TRBV9 to TRBJ2-1; possible D gene TRBD2, 6 bases. The CDR3 totals 15 residues. V lost 4 bases and J lost 5, with 16 bases in between. Germline lookup yields CDR1 SGDLS and CDR2 YYNGEE. The CDR3 DNA follows: TGTGCCAGCAGCCCCGGGAGAGGAGGGGACAATGAGCAGTTCTTC. This gives the protein CASSPGRGGDNEQFF.

In this sample, this clone turned up a few times. The V gene is TRBV7-3, the J gene TRBJ1-1; no clear D gene. The germline V and J ends were trimmed by 3 bases and 0 bases, with 5 bases remaining between them. The germline gives CDR1 SGHTA, CDR2 FQGTGA. The CDR3 has 13 amino acids. The CDR3 loop is CASSFSMNTEAFF. As DNA, the CDR3 is TGTGCCAGCAGCTTCTCAATGAACACTGAAGCTTTCTTT. Using reference TRBV7-3 and TRBJ1-1 for the parts outside the CDR3, the full variable domain is GAGVSQTPSNKVTEKGKYVELRCDPISGHTALYWYRQSLGQGPEFLIYFQGTGAADDSGLPNDRFFAVRPEGSVSTLKIQRTERGDSAVYLCASSFSMNTEAFFGQGTRLTVV.

V and J are TRBV6-5 and TRBJ2-3; 9 bases align to TRBD1. Trimming cost V 7 bases and J 4 bases; bases outside gene matches: 6. The CDR3 sequence is 14 residues long. Germline V gene sequence: CDR1 MNHEY, CDR2 SVGAGI. CDR3 DNA sequence: TGTGCCAGCATCCGGGACAGGGCCGCAGATACGCAGTATTTT. It is translated as CASIRDRAADTQYF.

This clone was found once. V is TRBV28 and J is TRBJ1-2, with D possibly TRBD1 on 5 matching bases. Per germline, CDR1 MDHEN and CDR2 SYDVKM. The ends were cut back, 2 bases at V and 8 bases at J, with 18 bases in the middle. This CDR3 contains 15 residues. The CDR3 sequence is CASSLELSGLRGYTF. DNA for the CDR3: TGTGCCAGCAGTTTAGAGCTGTCAGGGCTACGAGGCTACACCTTC.

This chain joins TRBV19 and TRBJ2-2, with 9 bases aligning to TRBD1. The V gene's germline CDR1 is LNHDA and CDR2 SQIVND (reference sequence). This CDR3 has 15 amino acids. V shed 2 bases and J 5 bases; nucleotides not matched to a gene: 3. CDR3 nucleotides: TGTGCCAGTAGTATAATACAGGGGGCTACCGGGGAGCTGTTTTTT. Protein: CASSIIQGATGELFF. The full variable domain, in which reference TRBV19 and TRBJ2-2 provide the parts outside the CDR3, is DGGITQSPKYLFRKEGQNVTLSCEQNLNHDAMYWYRQDPGQGLRLIYYSQIVNDFQKGDIAEGYSVSREKKESFPLTVTSAQKNPTAFYLCASSIIQGATGELFFGEGSRLTVL.

The J gene is TRBJ1-1, the V gene TRBV19; D is undetermined. Germline V gives CDR1 LNHDA, CDR2 SQIVND (reference sequence). Trimming shortened V by 9 bases and J by 5 bases, and 22 bases separated the two germline ends. This CDR3 is built from 15 residues. CDR3 sequence: CASPPNYGERTEAFF. The DNA of the CDR3 is TGTGCCAGCCCCCCTAATTATGGGGAGAGAACTGAAGCTTTCTTT. The full variable domain, rest sourced from reference TRBV19 and TRBJ1-1, is DGGITQSPKYLFRKEGQNVTLSCEQNLNHDAMYWYRQDPGQGLRLIYYSQIVNDFQKGDIAEGYSVSREKKESFPLTVTSAQKNPTAFYLCASPPNYGERTEAFFGQGTRLTVV.

The chain has TRBV10-1 and TRBJ2-4; weak D call: TRBD2 (6 bases). V lost 9 bases, J lost 8 bases, and 14 bases lay in between. CDR3 length equals 12 residues. Germline CDR1 WNHNN, CDR2 SYGVQD (reference sequence). The CDR3 is CARGPSGDIQYF. The DNA of the CDR3 is TGCGCCAGGGGGCCCTCGGGGGACATTCAGTACTTC.

The chain carries TRBV5-1 and TRBJ2-1; D is possibly TRBD2 (6 bases). Trimming took off 0 bases at V and 4 bases at J, with 8 bases between the two ends. This CDR3 region has 14 residues. Looked up from germline, CDR1 is SGHRS and CDR2 is YFSETQ. This CDR3 is CASSLEGLYNEQFF. The CDR3 DNA reads as TGCGCCAGCAGCTTGGAGGGACTGTACAATGAGCAGTTCTTC. The full variable domain, completed using reference TRBV5-1 and TRBJ2-1, is KAGVTQTPRYLIKTRGQQVTLSCSPISGHRSVSWYQQTPGQGLQFLFEYFSETQRNKGNFPGRFSGRQFSNSRSEMNVSTLELGDSALYLCASSLEGLYNEQFFGPGTRLTVL.

The rearrangement uses TRBV14 and TRBJ2-2, with 7 bases lining up with TRBD1. V shed 1 base, J shed 5 bases, and the junction held 4 bases outside the gene matches. Germline V gene sequence: CDR1 SGHDN, CDR2 FVKESK. This CDR3 region has 15 residues. CDR3 DNA: TGTGCCAGCAGCCAAGGACAGGGCCGTACCGGGGAGCTGTTTTTT. It is translated as CASSQGQGRTGELFF.

The gene calls are TRBV7-2 and TRBJ1-1, with unresolved D. The V end was cut by 1 base, the J end by 0 bases, with 15 bases between. Germline-derived CDR1 and CDR2 are SGHTA and FQGNSA. The CDR3 has 17 amino acids. Written as DNA, the CDR3 is TGTGCCAGCAGCTTAGGTATCCGGGTGAGGGTGAACACTGAAGCTTTCTTT. Protein: CASSLGIRVRVNTEAFF.

The chain couples TRBV7-9 to TRBJ1-6; 9 nucleotides match TRBD1. This CDR3 comprises 15 residues. V gave up 5 bases and J gave up 5 bases; unmatched junction bases: 4. The germline CDR1 and CDR2 sequences are SEHNR and FQNEAQ (reference sequence). The CDR3 is CASSLQGANNSPLHF. The CDR3 region has the DNA TGTGCCAGCAGCCTACAGGGGGCAAATAATTCACCCCTCCACTTT. Variable domain in full (rest from reference TRBV7-9 and TRBJ1-6): DTGVSQNPRHKITKRGQNVTFRCDPISEHNRLYWYRQTLGQGPEFLTYFQNEAQLEKSRLLSDRFSAERPKGSFSTLEIQRTEQGDSAMYLCASSLQGANNSPLHFGNGTRLTVT.

The J gene is TRBJ1-5, the V gene TRBV6-5, with a weak D call TRBD1 (6 bases). The CDR3 length is 15 residues. Germline V gene sequence: CDR1 MNHEY, CDR2 SVGAGI. Trimming left V 7 bases short and J 1 base short, with 14 bases between. The CDR3 coding sequence is TGTGCCAGCACTTTGACACAGGGCAGCAATCAGCCCCAGCATTTT. It yields the protein CASTLTQGSNQPQHF.